This T cell receptor (beta chain) was obtained from a study of cytomegalovirus exposure and HLA in healthy donors. Germline V CDR1 and CDR2: SNHLY, FYNNEI. CDR3 length: 15 amino acids. After removal of 0 bases from V and 4 bases from J, the junction contained 4 bases not matched to a gene. PCR primers comprised 60 Vbeta and 13 Jbeta primers. In the authors' methods: Later analysis identified some 88 million unique TCR beta chains, about 10 million shared. Only in-frame clones appear in the TCRdb table, and some are missing; sequencing was by immunoSEQ multiplex PCR. V and J calls plus clone size are reproduced from that table; the DNA served to infer D and trimming. Here the sample spans 150,000 to 200,000 clones, roughly 85% being singletons. This clone has just a few counts. The antigen remains undetermined. Study-wide results and caveats: Roughly uniform sequencing depth across donors was assumed, possibly incorrectly. Researchers catalogued under 200 TCR beta chains as cytomegalovirus-associated. Using a false discovery rate of 0.05, a later analysis showed that 16,951 TCR beta sequences were associated with HLA alleles.

This chain joins TRBV2 and TRBJ2-7; 9 bases are a match to TRBD1. The sequenced material came from PBMCs. The clonotype originates from a woman under 30 in good health and CMV-seronegative. CDR3 DNA: TGTGCCAGCAGTGAAGCGGGACAGGGCTTTTACGAGCAGTACGTC. Translated: CASSEAGQGFYEQYV.